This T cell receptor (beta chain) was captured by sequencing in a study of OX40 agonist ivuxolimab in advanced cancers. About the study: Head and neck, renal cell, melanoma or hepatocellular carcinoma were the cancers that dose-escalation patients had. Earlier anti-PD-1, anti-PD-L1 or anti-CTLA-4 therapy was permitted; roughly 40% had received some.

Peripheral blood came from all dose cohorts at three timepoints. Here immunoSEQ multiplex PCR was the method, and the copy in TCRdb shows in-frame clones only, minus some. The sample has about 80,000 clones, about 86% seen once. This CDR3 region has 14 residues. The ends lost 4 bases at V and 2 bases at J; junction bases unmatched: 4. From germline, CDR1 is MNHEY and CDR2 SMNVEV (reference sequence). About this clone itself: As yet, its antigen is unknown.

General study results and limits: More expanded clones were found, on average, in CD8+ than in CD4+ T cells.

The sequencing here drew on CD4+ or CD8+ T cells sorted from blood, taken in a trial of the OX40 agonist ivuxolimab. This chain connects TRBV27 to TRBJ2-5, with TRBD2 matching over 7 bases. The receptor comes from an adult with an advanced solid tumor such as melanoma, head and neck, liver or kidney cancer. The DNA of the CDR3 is TGTGCCAGCAGTTACAGGACTAGACAAGAGACCCAGTACTTC. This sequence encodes CASSYRTRQETQYF.